These T cell receptor beta chains were read from a single sample in a study of blood T cells in healthy people across ages. TCRdb used MiXCR to reprocess the 5' RACE reads, holding one entry per CDR3 protein. The table includes about 680,000 distinct CDR3 sequences, around 45% detected once. Sequencing was carried out using blood. Receptors were obtained from a woman between 55 and 75 years old in good health. The CDR3 runs from the conserved cysteine through the conserved F or W. A D gene is named only where the DNA matches it firmly. A clone size is listed for some rows: how often the clone was seen (once, few, many), or a class if it is expanded.

CDR3aa	CDR3nt	v_gene	abundance	j_gene	d_gene
CASSPSGGNTEAFF	TGTGCCAGCAGTCCATCGGGGGGAAACACTGAAGCTTTCTTT	TRBV28	NA	TRBJ1-1	NA
CASSVDPLVGPQYF	TGTGCCAGCAGCGTAGATCCCCTGGTAGGCCCGCAGTACTTC	TRBV9	NA	TRBJ2-7	NA
CASSLGLAGAGMDEQFF	TGTGCCAGCAGCTTAGGTCTAGCGGGAGCGGGGATGGATGAGCAGTTCTTC	TRBV7-2	NA	TRBJ2-1	TRBD2
CASSDGMNRDNEKLFF	TGTGCCAGCAGTGATGGAATGAACAGGGATAATGAAAAACTGTTTTTT	TRBV6-1	NA	TRBJ1-4	NA
CASNTGTNTGELFF	TGTGCCAGCAACACCGGGACGAACACCGGGGAGCTGTTTTTT	TRBV7-2	NA	TRBJ2-2	NA
CASSVEDGFRQPQHF	TGTGCCAGCAGCGTAGAGGACGGGTTCAGGCAGCCCCAGCATTTT	TRBV9	NA	TRBJ1-5	NA
CASKSTSVRGEQYF	TGCGCCAGCAAGTCGACTAGCGTCAGGGGGGAGCAGTACTTC	TRBV5-1	NA	TRBJ2-4	NA
CASSMTTGTGALGTEAFF	TGCGCCAGCAGCATGACCACCGGGACAGGGGCTTTGGGCACTGAAGCTTTCTTT	TRBV5-1	NA	TRBJ1-1	TRBD1
CASSYSGLAGPYEQYF	TGTGCCAGCAGTTACTCCGGGCTAGCGGGACCCTACGAGCAGTACTTC	TRBV6-5	NA	TRBJ2-7	TRBD2
CASSRDDSPLHF	TGTGCCAGCAGCCGTGACGATTCACCCCTCCACTTT	TRBV5-6	NA	TRBJ1-6	NA
CASSSRTDSGANVLTF	TGCGCCAGCAGCTCACGGACAGACTCTGGGGCCAACGTCCTGACTTTC	TRBV5-1	NA	TRBJ2-6	NA
CSAVRTGGDSNQPQHF	TGCAGTGCTGTACGGACAGGGGGCGATAGCAATCAGCCCCAGCATTTT	TRBV20-1	NA	TRBJ1-5	TRBD1
CASTKGRRTGRDTQYF	TGTGCCAGCACCAAGGGGAGGCGGACAGGGCGAGATACGCAGTATTTT	TRBV6-2/TRBV6-3	few	TRBJ2-3	TRBD1
CASSLAMGVPTYNEQFF	TGCGCCAGCAGCTTGGCCATGGGCGTTCCGACCTACAATGAGCAGTTCTTC	TRBV5-1	NA	TRBJ2-1	NA
CSAPPMYQETQYF	TGCAGTGCTCCGCCTATGTACCAAGAGACCCAGTACTTC	TRBV20-1	NA	TRBJ2-5	NA
CATSRGLAYNEQYF	TGTGCCACCAGCAGAGGATTAGCCTACAATGAGCAGTACTTC	TRBV15	NA	TRBJ2-7	NA
CSAPGGRVAELYEQYF	TGCAGTGCTCCGGGGGGACGTGTAGCTGAACTGTACGAGCAGTACTTC	TRBV20-1	NA	TRBJ2-7	TRBD2
CASSAEGYEQYF	TGTGCCAGCAGTGCTGAGGGCTACGAGCAGTACTTC	TRBV2	NA	TRBJ2-7	NA
CASSLISSPPTPYF	TGTGCCAGCAGCTTAATATCTAGCCCGCCTACGCCGTATTTT	TRBV7-3	NA	TRBJ2-3	NA
CASSFHRTGLSSYNEQFF	TGTGCCAGCAGTTTCCACCGGACAGGGTTGAGCTCCTACAATGAGCAGTTCTTC	TRBV12-3/TRBV12-4	NA	TRBJ2-1	TRBD1
CASSQGTQGGSQGTQYF	TGCGCCAGCAGCCAAGGGACTCAGGGCGGGAGCCAAGGGACCCAGTACTTC	TRBV4-3	NA	TRBJ2-5	TRBD2
CASSLSSLSYEQYF	TGTGCCAGCAGCTTATCATCACTCTCCTACGAGCAGTACTTC	TRBV7-9	NA	TRBJ2-7	NA
CASSVGDSAYEQYF	TGTGCCAGCAGCGTAGGGGACTCAGCCTACGAGCAGTACTTC	TRBV9	few	TRBJ2-7	NA
CASSSRVLAGGQETQYF	TGTGCCAGCAGCTCAAGGGTTCTAGCGGGAGGACAAGAGACCCAGTACTTC	TRBV7-2	NA	TRBJ2-5	TRBD2
CAWSVGGAQGYTF	TGTGCCTGGAGTGTAGGTGGGGCGCAAGGCTACACCTTC	TRBV30	NA	TRBJ1-2	NA
CASRGTRWPLSEAFF	TGTGCCAGCAGGGGTACAAGGTGGCCCCTCTCTGAAGCTTTCTTT	TRBV3-1	few	TRBJ1-1	NA
CSVGGGISAYEQYF	TGCAGCGTTGGAGGAGGGATCTCCGCCTACGAGCAGTACTTC	TRBV29-1	NA	TRBJ2-7	NA